This T cell receptor beta chain was sequenced in a study of blood T cells in healthy people across ages. Whole-study results and caveats: Roughly linear declines in TCR beta diversity per million T cells occurred with age. What prevented conclusive comparison of naive and antigen-experienced cells was that PBMCs were unsorted.

Of note for this clonotype: The antigen remains unidentified.

Trimming removed 5 bases at V and 3 bases at J, with 17 bases between. Germline V gives CDR1 SGHTA, CDR2 FQGNSA. This CDR3 has 15 residues. A second PCR of about 7 to 12 cycles used a sample-barcoded 5' primer and a J-beta primer mix. A tag from a template-switch adaptor with 12 random nucleotides marked each cDNA molecule. Each CDR3 protein is one row after TCRdb ran MiXCR on the 5' RACE reads. The data hold hundreds of thousands of distinct CDR3 sequences, with 40% to 60% observed a single time. The chain uses TRBV7-2 and TRBJ2-7, with D perhaps being TRBD1 or TRBD2 (5 bases each). The sample taken for sequencing was blood. The sequence was collected from a man aged 25 to 40 in good health. The CDR3 loop is CASSLGPEGYYEQYF. The CDR3 DNA follows: TGTGCCAGCAGCCTGGGCCCCGAGGGGTACTACGAGCAGTACTTC.